These 11 T cell receptor beta chains were sequenced from one sample in a study of cytomegalovirus exposure and HLA in healthy donors. Primers included in the PCR were 60 Vbeta and 13 Jbeta primers. TCRdb keeps only in-frame clones here, not all; method: immunoSEQ multiplex PCR. The table records some 190,000 clones, 80% of them present only once. The source material was PBMCs. The receptors stem from a girl aged 5 to 17 in good health and CMV-seropositive.

The chain uses TRBV29-1 and TRBJ2-7; D not certain. Looked up from germline, CDR1 is SQVTM and CDR2 is ANQGSEA. V was trimmed by 3 bases and J by 0 bases, leaving 12 bases between them. This CDR3 region has 14 residues. In DNA form, the CDR3 reads TGCAGCGTTGAGGTGGCGTCTAGCTCCTACGAGCAGTACTTC. Residues: CSVEVASSSYEQYF.

The V gene is TRBV18, the J gene TRBJ1-1, with 10 bases that match TRBD1. CDR3 length equals 16 residues. Germline lookup yields CDR1 KGHSH and CDR2 LQKENI. V was pared by 1 base and J by 1 base, with 3 bases of the junction left unmatched. This CDR3 reads CASSPRQGATNTEAFF. The CDR3 DNA sequence: TGTGCCAGCTCACCACGACAGGGGGCAACGAACACTGAAGCTTTCTTT.

The genes are TRBV6-5 and TRBJ1-3, with TRBD1 matching over 8 bases. The V segment lost 6 bases and the J segment 4 bases; nucleotides outside the gene matches: 8. Per the germline V gene, CDR1 is MNHEY and CDR2 is SVGAGI. The CDR3 runs to 15 residues. The DNA for the CDR3 is TGTGCCAGCAGAGGACAGGGCCTGGGGGGAAACACCATATATTTT. As protein: CASRGQGLGGNTIYF.

This chain uses TRBV19 with TRBJ2-7; TRBD1 might be the D (5 bases). The CDR3 sequence is 15 residues long. The germline V and J ends were trimmed by 3 bases and 3 bases, with 15 bases remaining between them. Germline CDR1 LNHDA, CDR2 SQIVND (reference sequence). The CDR3 region has the DNA TGTGCCAGTAGTATTACCGGTTGGGGCAGCTACGAGCAGTACTTC. Its translation: CASSITGWGSYEQYF.

V and J are TRBV25-1 and TRBJ2-1, with 8 bases lining up with TRBD2. CDR1 and CDR2 (germline): MGHDK, SYGVNS. V lost 2 bases and J lost 0; bases outside the gene matches: 0. This CDR3 spans 15 amino acids. CDR3 region: CASSESGSSYNEQFF. As DNA, the CDR3 is TGTGCCAGCAGTGAAAGCGGGAGCTCCTACAATGAGCAGTTCTTC.

V and J are TRBV5-4 and TRBJ2-3; 9 bases map to TRBD2. V dropped 2 bases and J dropped 6; count of bases not matched to a gene: 7. CDR1 and CDR2 from the germline V gene are SGHNT and YYREEE (reference sequence). The CDR3 totals 15 residues. The CDR3 DNA is TGTGCCAGCAGCTTATCGCGGGAGGGGCCCGATACGCAGTATTTT. Translated: CASSLSREGPDTQYF.

This sequence joins TRBV30 and TRBJ2-2; 8 bases line up with TRBD1. V trimming: 1 base; J trimming: 5 bases; junction bases outside the gene matches: 6. CDR1 is GTSNPN, CDR2 SVGIG, per germline (reference sequence). There are 15 residues in the CDR3. CDR3 sequence reads: CAWSGRGRWTGELFF. CDR3 nucleotides: TGTGCCTGGAGTGGCAGGGGGCGTTGGACCGGGGAGCTGTTTTTT.

This clone was observed once. The gene calls are TRBV5-6 and TRBJ2-1, with TRBD2 identical over 9 bases. The CDR3 totals 15 residues. Trimming at V came to 2 bases and at J to 6 bases, leaving 6 bases not matched to a gene. CDR1 SGHDT and CDR2 YYEEEE come from the germline V gene. CDR3 nucleotide sequence: TGTGCCAGCAGCTTCAGGGGCGGGAGGGGCAATGAGCAGTTCTTC. This codes for CASSFRGGRGNEQFF.

The V call is TRBV4-2, the J call TRBJ2-7; 9 nucleotides agree with TRBD2. V lost 0 bases, J lost 4 bases, and 4 bases stayed unmatched. The CDR3 contains 15 residues. Germline CDR1 reads LGHNA; CDR2 reads YNFKEQ. The CDR3 loop reads CASSQDPSGTYEQYF. DNA for the CDR3: TGTGCCAGCAGCCAAGATCCTAGCGGGACTTACGAGCAGTACTTC.

This chain connects TRBV7-2 to TRBJ2-1; TRBD2 agrees at 7 bases. The CDR3 contains 16 residues. Germline trimming cut 6 bases from V and 4 bases from J; bases unmatched to any gene: 12. Germline CDR1 and CDR2: SGHTA and FQGNSA. CDR3 nucleotide sequence: TGTGCCAGCAGTTTTCCTAGCGGAGGGAAATACAATGAGCAGTTCTTC. Translating gives CASSFPSGGKYNEQFF.

The rearrangement uses TRBV30 and TRBJ2-1; D not certain. Germline V gene lookup returns CDR1 GTSNPN and CDR2 SVGIG (reference sequence). This CDR3 is 13 amino acids long. DNA of the CDR3: TGTGCTAGCACTTGGCGTTTGTACAATGAGCAGTTCTTC. Translating gives CASTWRLYNEQFF.